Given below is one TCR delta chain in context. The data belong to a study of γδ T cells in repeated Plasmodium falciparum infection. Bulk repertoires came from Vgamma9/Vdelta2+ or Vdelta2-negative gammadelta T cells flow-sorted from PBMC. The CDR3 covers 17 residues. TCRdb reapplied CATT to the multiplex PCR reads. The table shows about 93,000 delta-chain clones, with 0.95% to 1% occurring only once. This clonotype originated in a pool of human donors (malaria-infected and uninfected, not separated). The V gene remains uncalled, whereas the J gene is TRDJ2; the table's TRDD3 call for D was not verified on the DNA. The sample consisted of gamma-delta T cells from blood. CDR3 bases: TGTGCCTGTGAAGGAGAATGGGGGATAAGGTTGACAGCACAACTCTTCTTT. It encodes CACEGEWGIRLTAQLFF.